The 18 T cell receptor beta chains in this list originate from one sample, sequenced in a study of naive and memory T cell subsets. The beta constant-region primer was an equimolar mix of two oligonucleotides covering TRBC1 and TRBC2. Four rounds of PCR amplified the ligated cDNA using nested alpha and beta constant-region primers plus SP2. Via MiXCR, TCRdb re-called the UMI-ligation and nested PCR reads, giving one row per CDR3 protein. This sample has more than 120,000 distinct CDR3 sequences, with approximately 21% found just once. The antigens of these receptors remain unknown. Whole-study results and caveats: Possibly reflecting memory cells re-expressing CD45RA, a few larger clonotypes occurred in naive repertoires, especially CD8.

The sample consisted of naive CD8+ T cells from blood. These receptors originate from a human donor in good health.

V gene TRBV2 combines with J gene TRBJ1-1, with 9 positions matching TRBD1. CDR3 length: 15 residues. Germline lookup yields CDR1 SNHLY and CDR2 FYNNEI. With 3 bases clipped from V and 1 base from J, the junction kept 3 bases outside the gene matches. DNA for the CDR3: TGTGCCAGCAGTGAGAGGGACAGGGCGAACACTGAAGCTTTCTTT. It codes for CASSERDRANTEAFF. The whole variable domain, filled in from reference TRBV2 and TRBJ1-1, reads EPEVTQTPSHQVTQMGQEVILRCVPISNHLYFYWYRQILGQKVEFLVSFYNNEISEKSEIFDDQFSVERPDGSNFTLKIRSTKLEDSAMYFCASSERDRANTEAFFGQGTRLTVV.

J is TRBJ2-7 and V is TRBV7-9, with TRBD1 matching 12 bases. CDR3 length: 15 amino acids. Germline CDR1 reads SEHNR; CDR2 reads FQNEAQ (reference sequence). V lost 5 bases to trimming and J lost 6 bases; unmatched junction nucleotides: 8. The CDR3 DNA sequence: TGTGCCAGCAGCGAAGGGACAGGGGGCTCTAGCGAGCAGTACTTC. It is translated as CASSEGTGGSSEQYF.

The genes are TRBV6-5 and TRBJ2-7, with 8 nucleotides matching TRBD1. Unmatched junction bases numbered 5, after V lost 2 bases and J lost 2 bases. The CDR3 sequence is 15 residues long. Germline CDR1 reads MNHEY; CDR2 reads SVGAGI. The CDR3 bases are TGTGCCAGCAGTTACCCGGACAGGGAGACCTACGAGCAGTACTTC. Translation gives CASSYPDRETYEQYF.

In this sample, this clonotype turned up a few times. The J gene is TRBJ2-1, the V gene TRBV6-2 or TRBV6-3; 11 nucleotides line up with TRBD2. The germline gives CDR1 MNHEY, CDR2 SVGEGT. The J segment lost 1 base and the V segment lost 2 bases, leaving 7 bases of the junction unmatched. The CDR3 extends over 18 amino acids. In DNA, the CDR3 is TGTGCCAGCAGTTACATAATCGGGACTAGCGGTTCCTACAATGAGCAGTTCTTC. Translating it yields CASSYIIGTSGSYNEQFF.

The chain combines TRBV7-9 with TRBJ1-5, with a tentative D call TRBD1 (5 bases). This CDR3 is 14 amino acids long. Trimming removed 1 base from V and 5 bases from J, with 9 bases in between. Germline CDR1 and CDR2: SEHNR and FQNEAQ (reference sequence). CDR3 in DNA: TGTGCCAGCAGCTTAGAGACAGCTGATCAGCCCCAGCATTTT. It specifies CASSLETADQPQHF.

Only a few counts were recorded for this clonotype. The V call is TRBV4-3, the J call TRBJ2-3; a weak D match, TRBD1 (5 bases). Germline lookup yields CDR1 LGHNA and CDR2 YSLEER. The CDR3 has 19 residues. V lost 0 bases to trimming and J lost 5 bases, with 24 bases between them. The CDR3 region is CASSQERLAGSGILDTQYF. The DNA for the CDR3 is TGCGCCAGCAGCCAAGAGAGGCTGGCAGGGTCCGGCATCTTAGATACGCAGTATTTT.

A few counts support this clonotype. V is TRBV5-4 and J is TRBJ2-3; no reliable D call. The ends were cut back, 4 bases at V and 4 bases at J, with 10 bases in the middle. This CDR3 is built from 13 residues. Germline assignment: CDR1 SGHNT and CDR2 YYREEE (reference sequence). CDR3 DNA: TGTGCCAGCAGCGAATGGTCATCAGATACGCAGTATTTT. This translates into CASSEWSSDTQYF.

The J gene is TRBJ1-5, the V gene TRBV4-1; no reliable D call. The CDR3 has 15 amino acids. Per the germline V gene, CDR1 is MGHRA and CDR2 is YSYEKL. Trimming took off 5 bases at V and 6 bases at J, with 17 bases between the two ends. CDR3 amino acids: CASSSQERVSQPQHF. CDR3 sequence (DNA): TGCGCCAGCAGCTCCCAGGAGAGGGTCAGTCAGCCCCAGCATTTT.

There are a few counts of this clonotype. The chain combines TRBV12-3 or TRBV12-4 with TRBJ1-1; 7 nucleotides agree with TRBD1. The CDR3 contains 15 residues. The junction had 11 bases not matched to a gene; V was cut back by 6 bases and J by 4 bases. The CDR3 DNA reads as TGTGCCAGCAGCCCGAACAACAGGGGCGTCACTGAAGCTTTCTTT. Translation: CASSPNNRGVTEAFF.

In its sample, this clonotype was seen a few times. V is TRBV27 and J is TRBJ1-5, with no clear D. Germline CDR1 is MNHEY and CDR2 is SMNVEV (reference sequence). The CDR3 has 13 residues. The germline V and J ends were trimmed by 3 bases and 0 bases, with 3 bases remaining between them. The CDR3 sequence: CASSFSSNQPQHF. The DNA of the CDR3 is TGTGCCAGCAGTTTTAGTAGCAATCAGCCCCAGCATTTT.

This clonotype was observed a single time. CDR3 DNA: TGTGCCAGCAGCTCTGGGGGAGGCGGTCACATGAACACTGAAGCTTTCTTT. It translates to CASSSGGGGHMNTEAFF. The chain links TRBV7-9 to TRBJ1-1; D is possibly TRBD1 (5 bases). Trimming shortened V by 4 bases and J by 0 bases, and 18 bases separated the two germline ends. The CDR3 covers 17 residues. The germline V gene encodes CDR1 SEHNR and CDR2 FQNEAQ (reference sequence).

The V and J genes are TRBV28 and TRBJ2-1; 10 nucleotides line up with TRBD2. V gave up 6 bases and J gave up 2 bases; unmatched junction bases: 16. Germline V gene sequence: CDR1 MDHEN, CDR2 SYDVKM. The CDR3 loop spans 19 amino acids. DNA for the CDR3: TGTGCCAGCAGATCCAAATATCCCATAGCGGGAGGTCCCTACAATGAGCAGTTCTTC. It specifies CASRSKYPIAGGPYNEQFF.

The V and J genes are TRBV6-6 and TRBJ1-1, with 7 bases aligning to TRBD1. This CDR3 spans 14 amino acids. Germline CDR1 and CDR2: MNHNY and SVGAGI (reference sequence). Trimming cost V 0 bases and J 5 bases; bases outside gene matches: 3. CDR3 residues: CASSYSTGWTEAFF. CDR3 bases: TGTGCCAGCAGTTACTCGACAGGGTGGACTGAAGCTTTCTTT.

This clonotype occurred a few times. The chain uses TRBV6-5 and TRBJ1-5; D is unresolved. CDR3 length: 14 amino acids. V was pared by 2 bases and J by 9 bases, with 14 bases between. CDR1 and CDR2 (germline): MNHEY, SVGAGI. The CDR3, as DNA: TGTGCCAGCAGTTACGACGGGGAAACTGGGCCCCAGCATTTT. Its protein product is CASSYDGETGPQHF.

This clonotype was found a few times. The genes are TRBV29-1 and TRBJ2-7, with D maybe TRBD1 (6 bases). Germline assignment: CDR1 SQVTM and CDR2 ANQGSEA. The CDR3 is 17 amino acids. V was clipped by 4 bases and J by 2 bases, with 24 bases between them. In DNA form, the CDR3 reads TGCAGCGTTGCCCCAGGGGAGACGCAACTAATGCCCTACGAGCAGTACTTC. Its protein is CSVAPGETQLMPYEQYF.

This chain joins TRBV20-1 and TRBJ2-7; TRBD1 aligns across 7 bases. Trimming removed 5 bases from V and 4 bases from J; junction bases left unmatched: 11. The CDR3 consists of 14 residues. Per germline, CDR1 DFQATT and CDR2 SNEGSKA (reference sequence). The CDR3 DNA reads TGCAGTGCTGAGGACAGGACCGCCCCTTACGAGCAGTACTTC. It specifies CSAEDRTAPYEQYF.

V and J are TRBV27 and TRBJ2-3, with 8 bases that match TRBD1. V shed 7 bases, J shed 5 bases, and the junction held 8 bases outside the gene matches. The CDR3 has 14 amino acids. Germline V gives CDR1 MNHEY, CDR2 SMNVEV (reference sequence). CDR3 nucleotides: TGTGCCAGCACCCCCGAGACAGGGGTAGATACGCAGTATTTT. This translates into CASTPETGVDTQYF.

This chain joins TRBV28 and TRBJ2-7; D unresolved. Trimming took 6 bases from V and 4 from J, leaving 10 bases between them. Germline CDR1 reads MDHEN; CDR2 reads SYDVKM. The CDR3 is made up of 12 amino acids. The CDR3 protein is CASSITVYEQYF. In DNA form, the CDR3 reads TGTGCCAGCAGCATTACAGTTTACGAGCAGTACTTC.